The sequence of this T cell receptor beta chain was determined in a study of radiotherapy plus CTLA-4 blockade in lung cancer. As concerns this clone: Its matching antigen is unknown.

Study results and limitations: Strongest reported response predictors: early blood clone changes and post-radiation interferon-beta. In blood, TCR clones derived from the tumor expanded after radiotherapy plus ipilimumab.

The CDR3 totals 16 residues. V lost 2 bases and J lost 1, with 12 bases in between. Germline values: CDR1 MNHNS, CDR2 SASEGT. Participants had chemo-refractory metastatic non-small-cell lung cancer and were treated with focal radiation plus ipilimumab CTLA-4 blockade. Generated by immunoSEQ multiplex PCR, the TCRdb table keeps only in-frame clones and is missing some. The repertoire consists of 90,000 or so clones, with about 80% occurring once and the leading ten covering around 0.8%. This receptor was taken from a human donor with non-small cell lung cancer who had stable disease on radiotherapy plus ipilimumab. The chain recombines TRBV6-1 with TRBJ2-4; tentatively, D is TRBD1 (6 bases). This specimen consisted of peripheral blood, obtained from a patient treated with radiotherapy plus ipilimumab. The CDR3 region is CASSENLGAAKNIQYF. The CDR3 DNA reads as TGTGCCAGCAGTGAAAATCTGGGGGCGGCCAAAAACATTCAGTACTTC.